This T cell receptor (beta chain) comes out of a study of a mutant IDH1 vaccine in newly diagnosed glioma (dated by TCRdb to the early 2020s). At the level of the whole study: Of the 25 to 40 patients who were treated, around 62% were male and around 38% were female, and the mean age was around 41 years. Prior to enrollment, standard therapy consisting of radiotherapy alone, temozolomide alone, or radiochemotherapy with temozolomide had been administered to patients, with the combination being received by most patients. Six visits were used for peripheral blood collection: V03 (baseline), V05, V07, V10, V12 and V13. For exploratory analyses, about 25 treated patients had longitudinal TCRB deep sequencing done wherever samples were available. Overall study results and their limits: According to the authors, sample limitations meant that analyses of patient blood samples could not be reproduced. Pseudoprogression appeared unrelated to alterations in the top peripheral T cell clonotypes detected by TCRB sequencing. Selection of PBMC samples for TCRB deep sequencing was based on availability. Across multiple MHC alleles, vaccine-induced immune responses were seen in around 93% of patients.

Library preparation used the immunoSEQ multiplex PCR assay. Rearranged TCR beta chain sequences were amplified using the hsTCRB Kit according to the manufacturer's protocol. TCRB libraries were sequenced on an Illumina MiSeq. In the source study's methods: Demultiplexing, trimming and gene mapping were performed with the kit vendor's proprietary platform. TCRdb re-hosts the immuneACCESS table, in-frame sequences only. Its copies lack some clones; in the studies checked, an unresolved V gene accounts for under half of them, and the cause for the rest is not known. Clone size and the V and J calls come from that table; the DNA yielded D and trimming. The sample includes under 75,000 clones, with 91% observed a single time. The ten largest clones capture roughly 2.5% of the sample. This clone was detected once. Its antigen is still unknown. No base quality values were provided; no much bigger clone lies one nucleotide off.

According to the study, the label for this sample's time point signals: baseline, week 1 (first vaccination visit). The sample's treatment or condition label is to be understood as: pre-vaccination baseline after standard-of-care therapy. Donors had newly diagnosed WHO grade 3 or 4 IDH1-mutant astrocytomas with loss of nuclear ATRX. The samples were drawn from NOA16, a multicentre, single-arm, open-label phase I trial in Germany that tested a mutant IDH1 peptide vaccine in humans for the first time. For immunogenicity testing, the blood drawn at visit V03 was used as the baseline sample. Genomic DNA for TCRB sequencing was extracted from EDTA blood using the DNeasy Blood and Tissue Kit. CDR1 and CDR2, looked up from the germline V gene, are SQVTM and ANQGSEA. The CDR3 spans 12 residues, from the cysteine through the phenylalanine. CDR3 DNA only is kept here, 36 bases in frame from base 1. V is reduced by 3 bases and J by 0 bases, leaving a spacing of 6 bases between them.

This clonotype originated in a man aged 45 to 65 with glioma. This sample comprised PBMCs, obtained from a glioma patient treated with radiotherapy, temozolomide or both. This receptor chain uses TRBV29-1 and TRBJ2-7, with no D gene named confidently. The DNA sequence is as follows: TGCAGCGTTGATAAGGTCTCCTACGAGCAGTACTTC. It is translated as CSVDKVSYEQYF.